This TCR beta chain came from a study of control samples from healthy donors and cancer patients. Sequencing was performed with immunoSEQ multiplex PCR; in TCRdb, only in-frame clones are kept and a portion is missing. There are roughly 45,000 clones in the sample; 90% to 95% occur only once, and just under 0.8% lies in the top ten. With 4 bases removed from V and 0 bases from J, the gap between germline ends came to 13 bases. The CDR3 is 15 amino acids. Germline CDR1 and CDR2: SGHDT and YYEEEE. This clonotype originated in a man aged 30 to 39 with colorectal cancer. V usage is TRBV5-6 and J usage is TRBJ2-5, with D possibly matching TRBD1 (5 bases). Specimen: PBMCs. The CDR3 loop is CASSLVTVYQETQYF. In DNA form, the CDR3 reads TGTGCCAGCAGCCTAGTGACAGTCTACCAAGAGACCCAGTACTTC.